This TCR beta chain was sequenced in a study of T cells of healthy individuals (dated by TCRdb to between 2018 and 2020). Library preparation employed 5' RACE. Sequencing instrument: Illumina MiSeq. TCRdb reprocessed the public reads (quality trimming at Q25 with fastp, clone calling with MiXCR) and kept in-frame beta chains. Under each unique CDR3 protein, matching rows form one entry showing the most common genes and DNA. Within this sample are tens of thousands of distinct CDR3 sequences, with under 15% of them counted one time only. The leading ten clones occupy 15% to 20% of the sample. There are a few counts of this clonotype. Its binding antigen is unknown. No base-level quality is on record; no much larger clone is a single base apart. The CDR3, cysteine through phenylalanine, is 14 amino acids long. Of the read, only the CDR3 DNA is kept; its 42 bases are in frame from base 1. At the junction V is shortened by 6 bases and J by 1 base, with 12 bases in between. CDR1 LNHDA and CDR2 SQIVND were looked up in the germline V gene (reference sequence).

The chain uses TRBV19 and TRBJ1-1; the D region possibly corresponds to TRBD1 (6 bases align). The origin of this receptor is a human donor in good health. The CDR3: CASSGQRGNTEAFF. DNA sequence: TGTGCCAGTAGCGGACAGCGTGGGAACACTGAAGCTTTCTTT.